Shown below are 9 T cell receptor beta chains from a single sample sequenced in a study of a mutant IDH1 vaccine in newly diagnosed glioma. Method: immunoSEQ multiplex PCR; TCRdb's copy keeps in-frame clones and lacks some. The table lists approximately 67,000 clones, around 88% of them singletons. Time point noted: baseline, week 1 (first vaccination visit). Treatment of the sample: pre-vaccination baseline after standard-of-care therapy. Sample: peripheral blood mononuclear cells (PBMCs), taken from a glioma patient treated with radiotherapy, temozolomide or both. These receptors came from a woman between 18 and 30 years old with glioma. Some clones in this sample may be carry-over from other donors' samples.

This clone was observed a handful of times. This chain uses TRBV7-2 with TRBJ2-7; possibly TRBD2 for D (5 bases). Germline V gene sequence: CDR1 SGHTA, CDR2 FQGNSA. This CDR3 comprises 16 residues. V was clipped by 3 bases and J by 1 base, with 16 bases between them. In DNA, the CDR3 is TGTGCCAGCAGCTTGATTGAGGAGCCGGGGTCCTACGAGCAGTACTTC. This encodes CASSLIEEPGSYEQYF.

The chain links TRBV27 to TRBJ1-2, with no clear D. Germline CDR1 MNHEY, CDR2 SMNVEV (reference sequence). Trimming cost V 2 bases and J 1 base, with 5 bases left between them. There are 13 residues in the CDR3. CDR3 bases: TGTGCCAGCAGTTTAGACGGTAACTATGGCTACACCTTC. It is translated as CASSLDGNYGYTF.

DNA of the CDR3: TGTGCCAGCAGCTTGGCCTCTGGACAGAACTATGGCTACACCTTC. Translating it yields CASSLASGQNYGYTF. The chain carries TRBV7-2 and TRBJ1-2, with D maybe TRBD1 (6 bases). Germline CDR1 reads SGHTA; CDR2 reads FQGNSA. V was clipped by 3 bases and J by 2 bases, with 13 bases between them. The CDR3 has 15 residues.

The genes are TRBV6-1 and TRBJ2-5, with D uncertain. The germline gives CDR1 MNHNS, CDR2 SASEGT. CDR3 length equals 14 residues. V was clipped by 1 base and J by 2 bases, with 8 bases between them. The CDR3 region is CASSEGSNQETQYF. DNA of the CDR3: TGTGCCAGCAGTGAAGGCAGTAATCAAGAGACCCAGTACTTC.

This chain connects TRBV5-1 to TRBJ2-7, with 9 bases aligning to TRBD2. V lost 4 bases and J lost 2; bases outside the gene matches: 7. CDR3 size: 15 residues. The germline V gene encodes CDR1 SGHRS and CDR2 YFSETQ. The DNA of the CDR3 is TGCGCCAGCAGCCCTGGGACTAGCATGCCCTACGAGCAGTACTTC. It encodes CASSPGTSMPYEQYF. Together with reference TRBV5-1 and TRBJ2-7, the CDR3 gives the full variable domain: KAGVTQTPRYLIKTRGQQVTLSCSPISGHRSVSWYQQTPGQGLQFLFEYFSETQRNKGNFPGRFSGRQFSNSRSEMNVSTLELGDSALYLCASSPGTSMPYEQYFGPGTRLTVT.

V usage is TRBV27 and J usage is TRBJ1-5, with D possibly matching TRBD1 (5 bases). With 8 bases removed from V and 2 bases from J, the gap between germline ends came to 19 bases. The CDR3 extends over 16 amino acids. From germline, CDR1 is MNHEY and CDR2 SMNVEV (reference sequence). The chain's CDR3 is CASHLGGGFGNQPQHF. The CDR3 DNA is TGTGCCAGCCATCTTGGGGGGGGTTTTGGCAATCAGCCCCAGCATTTT.

The CDR3 DNA is TGTGCCAGCAGCCAAGACCCCGGGGGGGAGCAGTACTTC. This gives the protein CASSQDPGGEQYF. This chain connects TRBV14 to TRBJ2-7, with 7 bases fitting TRBD2. Germline values: CDR1 SGHDN, CDR2 FVKESK. This CDR3 has 13 amino acids. V shed 0 bases, J shed 7 bases, and the junction held 3 bases outside the gene matches.

The chain employs TRBV29-1 and TRBJ2-1; the match to TRBD1 covers 8 bases. CDR1 is SQVTM and CDR2 is ANQGSEA in the germline V gene. V gave up 2 bases and J gave up 3 bases; unmatched junction bases: 6. The CDR3 is made up of 15 amino acids. CDR3 residues: CSVESADRVYNEQFF. CDR3 DNA: TGCAGCGTTGAAAGTGCGGACAGGGTCTACAATGAGCAGTTCTTC.

The chain recombines TRBV7-2 with TRBJ2-2, with D perhaps matching TRBD1 (5 bases). V dropped 1 base and J dropped 0 bases, with 9 bases sitting between them. The length of the CDR3 is 16 residues. From germline, CDR1 is SGHTA and CDR2 FQGNSA. The CDR3 loop reads CASSLGQRPNTGELFF. CDR3 DNA: TGTGCCAGCAGCTTAGGACAGAGACCGAACACCGGGGAGCTGTTTTTT.